Below are 19 T cell receptor beta chains sequenced from a single sample in a study of control samples from healthy donors and cancer patients. Here immunoSEQ multiplex PCR was the method, and the copy in TCRdb shows in-frame clones only, minus some. Here the sample spans about 94,000 clones, 90% being singletons. Sequencing was performed on blood. These receptors all come from a woman aged 18-35 years in good health.

V and J are TRBV27 and TRBJ2-1; D tentatively fits TRBD1 or TRBD2 (6 bases each). Germline V gene lookup returns CDR1 MNHEY and CDR2 SMNVEV (reference sequence). There are 17 residues in the CDR3. The V end was cut by 6 bases, the J end by 0 bases, with 18 bases between. The CDR3 DNA reads as TGTGCCAGCAGGGGGGCCGGGAGCCCTAGCTCCTACAATGAGCAGTTCTTC. Translation: CASRGAGSPSSYNEQFF.

The chain joins TRBV18 to TRBJ2-2, with D perhaps matching TRBD2 (7 bases). The CDR3 contains 15 residues. V was trimmed by 0 bases and J by 6 bases, leaving 11 bases between them. The germline V gene encodes CDR1 KGHSH and CDR2 LQKENI. In DNA, the CDR3 is TGTGCCAGCTCACCACCCAGCGGGACACCCGGGGAGCTGTTTTTT. Protein sequence: CASSPPSGTPGELFF.

The chain carries TRBV27 and TRBJ1-2; 8 positions match TRBD1. CDR1 and CDR2 (germline): MNHEY, SMNVEV (reference sequence). V lost 6 bases and J lost 4; bases outside the gene matches: 7. This CDR3 comprises 14 residues. The CDR3 spells CASSRTGQSYGYTF. CDR3 sequence (DNA): TGTGCCAGCAGCCGGACAGGGCAAAGCTATGGCTACACCTTC.

The rearrangement links TRBV5-1 to TRBJ2-7; 9 bases are a match to TRBD1. The CDR3 is 12 residues long. Trimming took 4 bases from V and 6 from J; bases not matched to a gene: 2. Germline V gives CDR1 SGHRS, CDR2 YFSETQ. CDR3: CASSPDRGEQYF. The CDR3 region has the DNA TGCGCCAGCAGCCCGGACAGGGGCGAGCAGTACTTC.

The V call is TRBV28, the J call TRBJ2-7; TRBD1 might be the D (6 bases). Germline CDR1 reads MDHEN; CDR2 reads SYDVKM. This CDR3 comprises 16 residues. V gave up 3 bases and J gave up 0 bases, with 15 bases separating them. The CDR3 nucleotides are TGTGCCAGCAGTTTGCTCGGACAGAAGAACTCCTACGAGCAGTACTTC. Encoded protein: CASSLLGQKNSYEQYF.

The CDR3 here is CAISDGSDGPMNTEAFF. The CDR3 DNA reads as TGTGCCATCAGTGACGGCTCGGACGGACCGATGAACACTGAAGCTTTCTTT. V is TRBV10-3 and J is TRBJ1-1; no firm D call. CDR1 is ENHRY and CDR2 is SYGVKD in the germline V gene. Trimming took off 3 bases at V and 0 bases at J, with 17 bases between the two ends. CDR3 length equals 17 residues.

The V and J genes are TRBV3-1 (or the pseudogene TRBV3-2) and TRBJ1-1; D remains unclear. Germline CDR1 is LGHDT and CDR2 is YNNKEL (reference sequence). Between the trimmed V and J ends, which lost 2 bases and 7 bases, there was a span of 8 bases. This CDR3 region has 12 residues. The CDR3 spells CASSQLGFEAFF. As DNA, the CDR3 is TGTGCCAGCAGCCAACTTGGCTTTGAAGCTTTCTTT.

This clone was found once. V is TRBV5-1 and J is TRBJ1-2; D might be TRBD1 (5 bases). With 0 bases removed from V and 4 bases from J, the gap between germline ends came to 13 bases. The length of the CDR3 is 15 residues. Germline V CDR1 and CDR2: SGHRS, YFSETQ. The CDR3 sequence is CASSLDGGVTYGYTF. The CDR3 DNA reads TGCGCCAGCAGCTTGGATGGGGGGGTTACCTATGGCTACACCTTC.

The chain carries TRBV5-1 and TRBJ2-5; D ambiguous. Trimming took 4 bases from V and 2 from J, leaving 15 bases between them. Germline CDR1 SGHRS, CDR2 YFSETQ. This CDR3 is built from 15 residues. CDR3 sequence (DNA): TGCGCCAGCAGCACCCTGGGTTTGGGACAAGAGACCCAGTACTTC. This translates into CASSTLGLGQETQYF.

The chain couples TRBV2 to TRBJ2-3, with D perhaps matching TRBD2 (7 bases). Germline V gene lookup returns CDR1 SNHLY and CDR2 FYNNEI. The V end lost 2 bases, the J end lost 5 bases, and 14 bases lay between the germline ends. CDR3 length: 15 amino acids. This chain's CDR3 is CASSERRGGKDTQYF. The CDR3 nucleotides are TGTGCCAGCAGTGAAAGGAGGGGGGGCAAAGATACGCAGTATTTT.

This clone is labeled medium-sized. The rearrangement links TRBV6-6 to TRBJ1-2; D might be TRBD1 (5 bases). Trimming took 4 bases from V and 0 from J, leaving 9 bases between them. CDR3 length equals 14 residues. Germline CDR1 and CDR2: MNHNY and SVGAGI (reference sequence). CDR3 coding DNA: TGTGCCAGCAGTTGGACACGACCTAACTATGGCTACACCTTC. Its translation: CASSWTRPNYGYTF.

The chain joins TRBV6-2 or TRBV6-3 to TRBJ1-1, with a weak D call TRBD1 (6 bases). Trimming removed 5 bases at V and 2 bases at J, with 18 bases between. The CDR3 extends over 16 amino acids. Per the germline V gene, CDR1 is MNHEY and CDR2 is SVGEGT. The CDR3 DNA follows: TGTGCCAGCAGTGACCCGGGAGGGGGTGATAACACTGAAGCTTTCTTT. Residues: CASSDPGGGDNTEAFF.

V gene TRBV18 combines with J gene TRBJ1-2; D possibly corresponds to TRBD1 (6 bases). The germline gives CDR1 KGHSH, CDR2 LQKENI. CDR3 length: 12 residues. The V end lost 6 bases, the J end lost 5 bases, and 10 bases lay between the germline ends. This chain's CDR3 is CASSDSLYGYTF. CDR3 sequence (DNA): TGTGCCAGCTCGGACAGCCTGTATGGCTACACCTTC.

The chain couples TRBV6-5 to TRBJ1-5; TRBD1 is a possible D gene (6 bases). The CDR3 covers 16 residues. Germline CDR1 reads MNHEY; CDR2 reads SVGAGI. The V end was cut by 4 bases, the J end by 0 bases, with 13 bases between. The CDR3 loop reads CASSSLTGLSNQPQHF. DNA for the CDR3: TGTGCCAGCAGTTCATTGACAGGTCTTAGCAATCAGCCCCAGCATTTT.

To note about this clone: At the DNA level, this CDR3 is encoded by other sequences in the same sample as well. The V call is TRBV6-1, the J call TRBJ1-2; the D is unclear. The germline V and J ends were trimmed by 3 bases and 2 bases, with 4 bases remaining between them. Per germline, CDR1 MNHNS and CDR2 SASEGT. This CDR3 spans 12 amino acids. For the CDR3, the DNA is TGTGCCAGCAGTGACAGGAACTATGGCTACACCTTC. This encodes CASSDRNYGYTF.

The CDR3 here is CASSGDRDDNEQFF. For the CDR3, the DNA is TGTGCCAGCAGTGGGGACAGGGATGACAATGAGCAGTTCTTC. J is TRBJ2-1 and V is TRBV2, with TRBD1 matching over 9 bases. The CDR3 sequence is 14 residues long. The V segment lost 4 bases and the J segment 5 bases; nucleotides outside the gene matches: 3. Germline-derived CDR1 and CDR2 are SNHLY and FYNNEI.

The genes are TRBV2 and TRBJ1-1; weak D call: TRBD1 (6 bases). The CDR3 is 13 residues long. Germline V gene lookup returns CDR1 SNHLY and CDR2 FYNNEI. Trimming cost V 5 bases and J 2 bases, with 9 bases left between them. The CDR3 DNA follows: TGTGCCAGCAGTATACAGGGAAACACTGAAGCTTTCTTT. Translated, it gives CASSIQGNTEAFF.

V and J are TRBV2 and TRBJ2-1; D assignment may be TRBD1 or TRBD2 (5 bases each). The CDR3 is made up of 15 amino acids. Germline assignment: CDR1 SNHLY and CDR2 FYNNEI. V lost 5 bases, J lost 1 base, and 12 bases lay in between. CDR3: CASSRDRTSYNEQFF. The CDR3 DNA is TGTGCCAGCAGTAGGGACCGGACGTCCTACAATGAGCAGTTCTTC.

This chain links TRBV5-1 with TRBJ1-2; D unclear. The ends were cut back, 0 bases at V and 2 bases at J, with 5 bases in the middle. The CDR3 spans 13 residues. Germline-derived CDR1 and CDR2 are SGHRS and YFSETQ. The CDR3 reads CASSLGLNYGYTF. The CDR3, as DNA: TGCGCCAGCAGCTTGGGCCTCAACTATGGCTACACCTTC.